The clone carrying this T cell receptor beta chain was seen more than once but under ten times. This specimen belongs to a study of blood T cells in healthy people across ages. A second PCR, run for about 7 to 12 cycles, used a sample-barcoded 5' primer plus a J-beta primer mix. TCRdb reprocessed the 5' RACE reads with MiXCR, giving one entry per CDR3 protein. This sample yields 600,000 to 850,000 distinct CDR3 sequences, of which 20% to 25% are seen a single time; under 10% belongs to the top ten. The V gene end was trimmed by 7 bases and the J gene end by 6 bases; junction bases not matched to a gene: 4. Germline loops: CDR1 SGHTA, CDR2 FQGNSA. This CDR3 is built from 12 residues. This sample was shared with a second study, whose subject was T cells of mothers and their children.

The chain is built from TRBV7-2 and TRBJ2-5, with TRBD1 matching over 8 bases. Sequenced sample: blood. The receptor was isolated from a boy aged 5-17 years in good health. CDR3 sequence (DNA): TGTGCCAGCACGACAGGGGAGAAGACCCAGTACTTC. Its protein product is CASTTGEKTQYF.